This T cell receptor beta chain is from a study of T cells in Graves' hyperthyroidism and ophthalmopathy. A note on this clonotype: The antigen is unknown.

RNA transcripts yielded amplified TCR beta CDR3 regions. The HTBI primer set was used in a first-round RT-PCR of the TCR CDR3. TCRdb called the multiplex PCR reads again in MiXCR, with one record for every CDR3 protein. The profile covers over 350,000 distinct CDR3 sequences, with approximately 15% appearing a single time and under 15% taken by the ten largest. The CDR3 length is 15 residues. In germline, CDR1 is MNHEY, CDR2 SVGEGT. Trimming cost V 5 bases and J 6 bases; bases outside gene matches: 11. Patients affected by ophthalmopathy presented a Clinical Activity Score of at least 3, a NOSPECS grade of at least 4, and disease duration below 3 months. Study-level points and caveats: Blood also contained most expanded thyroid clonotypes above 0.001.

What was sequenced was blood. The source is a man younger than 35 with Graves' ophthalmopathy. The V call is TRBV6-2 or TRBV6-3, the J call TRBJ2-7; the match to TRBD2 covers 9 bases. CDR3 amino acids: CASSVNPGLAVEQYF. The DNA for the CDR3 is TGTGCCAGCAGTGTGAACCCGGGACTAGCAGTCGAGCAGTACTTC.